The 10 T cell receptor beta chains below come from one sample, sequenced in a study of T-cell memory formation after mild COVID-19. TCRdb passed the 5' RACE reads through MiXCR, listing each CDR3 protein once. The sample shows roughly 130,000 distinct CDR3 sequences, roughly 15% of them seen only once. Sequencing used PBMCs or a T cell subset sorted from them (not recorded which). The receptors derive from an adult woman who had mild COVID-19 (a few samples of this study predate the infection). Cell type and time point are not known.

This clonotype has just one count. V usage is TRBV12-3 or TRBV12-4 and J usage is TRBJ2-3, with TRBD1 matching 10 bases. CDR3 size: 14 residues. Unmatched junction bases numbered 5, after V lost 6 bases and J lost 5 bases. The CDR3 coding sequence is TGTGCCAGCAGGGCAGGACAGGGGGTAGATACGCAGTATTTT. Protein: CASRAGQGVDTQYF.

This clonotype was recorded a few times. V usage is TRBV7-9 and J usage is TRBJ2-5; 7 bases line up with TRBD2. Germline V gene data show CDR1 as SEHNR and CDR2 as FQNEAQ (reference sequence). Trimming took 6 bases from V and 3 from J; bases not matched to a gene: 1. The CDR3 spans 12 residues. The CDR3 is CASRSGKETQYF. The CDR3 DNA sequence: TGTGCCAGCAGGAGCGGGAAAGAGACCCAGTACTTC.

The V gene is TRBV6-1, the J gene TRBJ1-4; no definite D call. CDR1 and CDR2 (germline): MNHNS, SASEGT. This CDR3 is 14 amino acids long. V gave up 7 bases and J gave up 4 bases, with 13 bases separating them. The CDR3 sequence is CASNRVGINEKLFF. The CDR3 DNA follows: TGTGCCAGCAACAGAGTGGGGATTAATGAAAAACTGTTTTTT.

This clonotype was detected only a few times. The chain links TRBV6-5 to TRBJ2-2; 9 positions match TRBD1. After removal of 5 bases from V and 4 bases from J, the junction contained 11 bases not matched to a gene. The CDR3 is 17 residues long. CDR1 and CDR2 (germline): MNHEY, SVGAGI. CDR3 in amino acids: CASSALQGALSTGELFF. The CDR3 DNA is TGTGCCAGCAGTGCGTTACAGGGGGCGCTGAGCACCGGGGAGCTGTTTTTT.

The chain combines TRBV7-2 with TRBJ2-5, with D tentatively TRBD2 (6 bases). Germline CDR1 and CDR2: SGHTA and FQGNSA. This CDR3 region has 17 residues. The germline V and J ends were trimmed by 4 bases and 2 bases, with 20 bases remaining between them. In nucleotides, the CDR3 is TGTGCCAGCAGCTCCTATGGTCGCCCCGGGACTCAAGAGACCCAGTACTTC. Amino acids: CASSSYGRPGTQETQYF.

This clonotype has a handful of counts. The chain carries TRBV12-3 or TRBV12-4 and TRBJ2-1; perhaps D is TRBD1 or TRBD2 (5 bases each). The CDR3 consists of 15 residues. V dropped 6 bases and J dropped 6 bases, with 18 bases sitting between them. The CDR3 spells CASSLLGLAPNEQFF. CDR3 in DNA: TGTGCCAGCAGCTTATTGGGGCTAGCCCCCAATGAGCAGTTCTTC.

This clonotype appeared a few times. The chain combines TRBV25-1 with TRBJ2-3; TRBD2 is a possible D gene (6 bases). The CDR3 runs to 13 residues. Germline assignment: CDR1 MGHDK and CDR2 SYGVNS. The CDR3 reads CASGGTSTDTQYF. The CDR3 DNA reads TGTGCGAGCGGCGGGACTAGCACAGATACGCAGTATTTT.

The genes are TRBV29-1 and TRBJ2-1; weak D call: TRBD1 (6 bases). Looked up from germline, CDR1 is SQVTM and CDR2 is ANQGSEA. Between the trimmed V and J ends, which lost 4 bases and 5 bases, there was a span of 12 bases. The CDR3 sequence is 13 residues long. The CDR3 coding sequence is TGCAGCGTTGCCGGGACAACCAACAATGAGCAGTTCTTC. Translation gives CSVAGTTNNEQFF.

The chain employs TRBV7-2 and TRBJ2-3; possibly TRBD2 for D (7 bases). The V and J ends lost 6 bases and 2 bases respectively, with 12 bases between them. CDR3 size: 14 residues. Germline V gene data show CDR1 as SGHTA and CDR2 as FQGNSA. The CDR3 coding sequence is TGTGCCAGCAGTAGGGGGGGACCCACAGATACGCAGTATTTT. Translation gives CASSRGGPTDTQYF.

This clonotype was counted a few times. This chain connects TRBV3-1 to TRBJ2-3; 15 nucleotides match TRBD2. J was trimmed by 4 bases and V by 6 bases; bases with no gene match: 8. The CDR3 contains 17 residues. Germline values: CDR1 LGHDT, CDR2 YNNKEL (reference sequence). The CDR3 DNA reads TGTGCCAGCAGTCCCAGGACTAGCGGGGGGGCCGCAGATACGCAGTATTTT. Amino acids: CASSPRTSGGAADTQYF.